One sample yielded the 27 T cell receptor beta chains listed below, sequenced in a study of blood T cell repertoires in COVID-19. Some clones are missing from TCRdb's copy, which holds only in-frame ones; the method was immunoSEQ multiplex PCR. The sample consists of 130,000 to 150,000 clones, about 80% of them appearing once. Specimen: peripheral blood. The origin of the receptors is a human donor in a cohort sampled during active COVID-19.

CDR3 bases: TGTGCCAGCAGTCCATTTGGTGGCAGGGAGACCCAGTACTTC. Amino acids: CASSPFGGRETQYF. The V and J genes are TRBV28 and TRBJ2-5; unclear D gene. The V gene's germline CDR1 is MDHEN and CDR2 SYDVKM. V was cut by 5 bases and J by 5 bases, with 15 bases left in between. CDR3 length: 14 amino acids.

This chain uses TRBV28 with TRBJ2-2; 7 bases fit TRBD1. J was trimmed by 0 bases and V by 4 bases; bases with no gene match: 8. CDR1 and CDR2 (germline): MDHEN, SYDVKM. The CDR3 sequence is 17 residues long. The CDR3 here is CASSWVYRGSNTGELFF. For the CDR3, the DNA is TGTGCCAGCAGTTGGGTTTACAGGGGATCGAACACCGGGGAGCTGTTTTTT.

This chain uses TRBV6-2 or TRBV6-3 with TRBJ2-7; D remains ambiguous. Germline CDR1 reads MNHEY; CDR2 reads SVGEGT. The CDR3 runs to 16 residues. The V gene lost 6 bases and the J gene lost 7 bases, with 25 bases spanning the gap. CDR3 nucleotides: TGTGCCAGCAGCCCAGTTGATCTTACACGTACGAGGGAGCAGTACTTC. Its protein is CASSPVDLTRTREQYF.

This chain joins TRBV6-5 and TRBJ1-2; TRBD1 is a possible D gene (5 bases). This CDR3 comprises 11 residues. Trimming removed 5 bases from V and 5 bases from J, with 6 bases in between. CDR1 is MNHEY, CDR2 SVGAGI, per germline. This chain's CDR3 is CASSQGYGYTF. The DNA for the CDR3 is TGTGCCAGCAGTCAGGGTTATGGCTACACCTTC.

The CDR3 nucleotides read TGTGCCACCAGCCCAGAGATTGAACAGGGTAATTGGAGGCTGTTTTTT. Its translation: CATSPEIEQGNWRLFF. The rearrangement joins TRBV15 to TRBJ1-4, with a tentative D call TRBD1 (6 bases). Trimming left V 5 bases short and J 14 bases short, with 27 bases between. Germline V CDR1 and CDR2: LNHNV, YYDKDF (reference sequence). This CDR3 has 16 residues.

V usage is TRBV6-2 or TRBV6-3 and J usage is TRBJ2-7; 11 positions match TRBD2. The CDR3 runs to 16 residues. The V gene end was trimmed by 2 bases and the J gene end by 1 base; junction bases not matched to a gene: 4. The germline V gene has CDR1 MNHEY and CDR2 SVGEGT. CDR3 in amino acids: CASSYALAGGSYEQYF. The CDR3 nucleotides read TGTGCCAGCAGTTACGCCTTAGCGGGGGGGTCCTACGAGCAGTACTTC.

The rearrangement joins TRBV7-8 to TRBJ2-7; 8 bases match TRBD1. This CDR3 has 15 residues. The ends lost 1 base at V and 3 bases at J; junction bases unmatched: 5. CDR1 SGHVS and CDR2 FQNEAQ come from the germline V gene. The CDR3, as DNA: TGTGCCAGCAGCTTAGGGACAGGGTTCAGCTACGAGCAGTACTTC. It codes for CASSLGTGFSYEQYF.

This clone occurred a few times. Written as DNA, the CDR3 is TGTGCCAGCAAGCGGGCCGGGGGCACTGAAGCTTTCTTT. It codes for CASKRAGGTEAFF. V gene TRBV5-6 combines with J gene TRBJ1-1, with a tentative D call TRBD1 (5 bases). The CDR3 is made up of 13 amino acids. Germline lookup yields CDR1 SGHDT and CDR2 YYEEEE. V was trimmed by 6 bases and J by 4 bases, leaving 13 bases between them.

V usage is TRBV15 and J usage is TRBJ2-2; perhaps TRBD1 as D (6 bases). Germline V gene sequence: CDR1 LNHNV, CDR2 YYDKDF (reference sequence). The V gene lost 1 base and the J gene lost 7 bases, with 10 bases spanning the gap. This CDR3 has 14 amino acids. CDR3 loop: CATSRAGVGGELFF. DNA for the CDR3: TGTGCCACCAGCAGAGCAGGGGTCGGCGGGGAGCTGTTTTTT.

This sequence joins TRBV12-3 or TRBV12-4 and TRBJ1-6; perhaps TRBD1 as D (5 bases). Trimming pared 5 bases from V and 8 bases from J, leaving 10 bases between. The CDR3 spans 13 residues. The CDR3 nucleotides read TGTGCCAGCAGTCTGAAAGGGGATTCACCCCTCCACTTT. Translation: CASSLKGDSPLHF.

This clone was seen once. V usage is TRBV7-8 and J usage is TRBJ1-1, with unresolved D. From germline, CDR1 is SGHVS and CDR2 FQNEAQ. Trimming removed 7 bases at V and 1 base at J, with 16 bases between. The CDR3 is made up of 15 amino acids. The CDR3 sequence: CASTSTESANTEAFF. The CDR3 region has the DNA TGTGCCAGCACCTCAACGGAGTCTGCGAACACTGAAGCTTTCTTT.

The CDR3 DNA sequence: TGTGCCAGTAGTATGGGCGTTACCGGGGAGCTGTTTTTT. Protein sequence: CASSMGVTGELFF. V and J are TRBV19 and TRBJ2-2, with D uncertain. V was trimmed by 3 bases and J by 5 bases, leaving 7 bases between them. This CDR3 region has 13 residues. Germline CDR1 and CDR2: LNHDA and SQIVND (reference sequence).

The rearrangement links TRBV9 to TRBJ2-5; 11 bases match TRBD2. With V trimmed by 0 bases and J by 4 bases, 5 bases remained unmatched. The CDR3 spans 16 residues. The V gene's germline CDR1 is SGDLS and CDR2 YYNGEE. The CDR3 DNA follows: TGTGCCAGCAGCGTAGCCGGGACTAGCGGAGGAGAGACCCAGTACTTC. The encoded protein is CASSVAGTSGGETQYF.

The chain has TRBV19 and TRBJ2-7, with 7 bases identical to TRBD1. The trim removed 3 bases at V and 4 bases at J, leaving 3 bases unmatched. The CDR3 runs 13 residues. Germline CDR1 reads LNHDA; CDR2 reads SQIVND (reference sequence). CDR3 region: CASSMGDRYEQYF. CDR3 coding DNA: TGTGCCAGTAGTATGGGGGACAGATACGAGCAGTACTTC. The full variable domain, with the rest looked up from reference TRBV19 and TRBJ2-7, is DGGITQSPKYLFRKEGQNVTLSCEQNLNHDAMYWYRQDPGQGLRLIYYSQIVNDFQKGDIAEGYSVSREKKESFPLTVTSAQKNPTAFYLCASSMGDRYEQYFGPGTRLTVT.

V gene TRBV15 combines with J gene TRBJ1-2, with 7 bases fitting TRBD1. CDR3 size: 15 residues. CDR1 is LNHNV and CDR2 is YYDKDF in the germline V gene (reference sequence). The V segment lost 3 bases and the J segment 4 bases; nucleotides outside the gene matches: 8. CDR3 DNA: TGTGCCACCAGCAGGACGCGACAGGGCACCTATGGCTACACCTTC. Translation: CATSRTRQGTYGYTF. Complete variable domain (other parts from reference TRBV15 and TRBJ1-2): DAMVIQNPRYQVTQFGKPVTLSCSQTLNHNVMYWYQQKSSQAPKLLFHYYDKDFNNEADTPDNFQSRRPNTSFCFLDIRSPGLGDTAMYLCATSRTRQGTYGYTFGSGTRLTVV.

CDR3 sequence (DNA): TGCGCCAGCAGCTCGGACAGCTATAATGAAAAACTGTTTTTT. It encodes CASSSDSYNEKLFF. The V and J genes are TRBV5-1 and TRBJ1-4; D possibly corresponds to TRBD1 (6 bases). Germline CDR1 and CDR2: SGHRS and YFSETQ. V lost 3 bases and J 4 bases, leaving 10 bases between the germline ends. The CDR3 is made up of 14 amino acids.

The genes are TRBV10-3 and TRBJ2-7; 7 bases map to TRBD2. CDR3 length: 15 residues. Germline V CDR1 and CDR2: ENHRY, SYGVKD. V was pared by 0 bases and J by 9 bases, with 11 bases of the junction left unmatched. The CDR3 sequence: CAISESTAGVNRQYF. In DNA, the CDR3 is TGTGCCATCAGTGAGTCGACTGCGGGGGTCAATCGGCAGTACTTC.

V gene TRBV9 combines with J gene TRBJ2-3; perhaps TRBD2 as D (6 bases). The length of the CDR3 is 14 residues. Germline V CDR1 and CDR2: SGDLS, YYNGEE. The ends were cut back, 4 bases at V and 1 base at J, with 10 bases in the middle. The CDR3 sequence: CASSIGGGTDTQYF. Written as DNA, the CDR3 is TGTGCCAGCAGCATCGGGGGTGGCACAGATACGCAGTATTTT.

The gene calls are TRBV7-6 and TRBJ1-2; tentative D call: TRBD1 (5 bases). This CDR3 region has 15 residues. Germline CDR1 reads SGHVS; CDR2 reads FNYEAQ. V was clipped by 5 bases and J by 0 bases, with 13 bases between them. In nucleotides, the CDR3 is TGTGCCAGCAGCAGCGACAGCCTTCCTAACTATGGCTACACCTTC. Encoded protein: CASSSDSLPNYGYTF.

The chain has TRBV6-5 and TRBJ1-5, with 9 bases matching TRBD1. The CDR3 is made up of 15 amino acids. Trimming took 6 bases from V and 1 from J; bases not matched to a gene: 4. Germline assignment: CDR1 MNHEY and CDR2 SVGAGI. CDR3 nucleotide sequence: TGTGCCAGCAGGCATACAGGGGGCAGCAATCAGCCCCAGCATTTT. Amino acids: CASRHTGGSNQPQHF.

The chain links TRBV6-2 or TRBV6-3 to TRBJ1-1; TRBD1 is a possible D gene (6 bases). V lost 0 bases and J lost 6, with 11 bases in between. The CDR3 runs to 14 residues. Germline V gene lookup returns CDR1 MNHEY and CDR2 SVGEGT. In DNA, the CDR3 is TGTGCCAGCAGTTACTCGAGGGGGTCGGCTGAAGCTTTCTTT. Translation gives CASSYSRGSAEAFF.

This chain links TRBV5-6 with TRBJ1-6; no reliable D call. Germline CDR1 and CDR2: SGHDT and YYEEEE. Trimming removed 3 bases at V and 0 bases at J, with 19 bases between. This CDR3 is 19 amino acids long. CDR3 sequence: CASSSDGAADFSYNSPLHF. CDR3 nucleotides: TGTGCCAGCAGCTCGGATGGAGCCGCGGACTTCTCCTATAATTCACCCCTCCACTTT.

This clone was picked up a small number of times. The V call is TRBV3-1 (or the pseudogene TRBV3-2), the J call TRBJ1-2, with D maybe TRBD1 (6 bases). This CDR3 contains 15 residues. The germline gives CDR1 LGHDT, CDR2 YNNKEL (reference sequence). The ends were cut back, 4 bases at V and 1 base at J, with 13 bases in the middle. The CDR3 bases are TGTGCCAGCAGCCCTAGGGGGTCCCTTAACTATGGCTACACCTTC. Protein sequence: CASSPRGSLNYGYTF.

CDR3 amino acids: CASSLDRVNTIYF. CDR3 nucleotides: TGTGCCAGCAGCTTGGACAGGGTAAACACCATATATTTT. The chain recombines TRBV7-2 with TRBJ1-3, with TRBD1 matching 8 bases. V lost 3 bases and J lost 6; bases outside the gene matches: 1. CDR1 and CDR2 (germline): SGHTA, FQGNSA. This CDR3 comprises 13 residues. The entire variable domain, with the rest obtained from reference TRBV7-2 and TRBJ1-3, is as follows: GAGVSQSPSNKVTEKGKDVELRCDPISGHTALYWYRQSLGQGLEFLIYFQGNSAPDKSGLPSDRFSAERTGGSVSTLTIQRTQQEDSAVYLCASSLDRVNTIYFGEGSWLTVV.

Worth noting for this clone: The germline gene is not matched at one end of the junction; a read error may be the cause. The CDR3 region has the DNA TGCAGTGCTAGTCATCGAGGGACAAACGCTTTC. It codes for CSASHRGTNAF. The V call is TRBV20-1, the J call TRBJ2-7; possible D gene TRBD1, 6 bases. CDR3 size: 11 residues. Germline-derived CDR1 and CDR2 are DFQATT and SNEGSKA (reference sequence).

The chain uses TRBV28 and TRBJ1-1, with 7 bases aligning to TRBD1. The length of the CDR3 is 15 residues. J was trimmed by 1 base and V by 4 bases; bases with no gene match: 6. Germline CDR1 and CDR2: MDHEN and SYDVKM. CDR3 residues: CASSSGTAKNTEAFF. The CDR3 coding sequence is TGTGCCAGCAGTTCCGGGACAGCAAAGAACACTGAAGCTTTCTTT.

The CDR3 DNA reads TGCAGCGTGGGGACAGGGGGCGCAGAGCAGTACTTC. Amino acid sequence: CSVGTGGAEQYF. This rearrangement joins TRBV29-1 to TRBJ2-7; 12 bases are shared with TRBD1. After removal of 6 bases from V and 7 bases from J, the junction contained 4 bases not matched to a gene. From germline, CDR1 is SQVTM and CDR2 ANQGSEA. The length of the CDR3 is 12 residues.